The TCR beta chain under discussion was sequenced for a study of human T cells and chemical hapten exposure. Time point denoted: patch test 2, 6 weeks after DPC sensitization. Treatment described: therapeutic diphenylcyclopropenone sensitization with weekly scalp DPC. Donors were 18 to 70-year-old alopecia patients suitable for DPC. V gave up 5 bases and J gave up 8 bases; unmatched junction bases: 8. The CDR3 has 14 amino acids. Germline V gives CDR1 MNHNS, CDR2 SASEGT. TCRdb re-called the RACE reads through MiXCR, storing one row per CDR3 protein. The repertoire has some 150,000 distinct CDR3 sequences, over 9.5% of them found once; the top ten carry more than 1.1%.

This receptor was taken from a woman aged 50 to 60 with alopecia areata. Some clones in this sample may be carry-over from other donors' samples. This chain joins TRBV6-1 and TRBJ2-3, with 9 bases aligning to TRBD2. The source was whole blood, collected in connection with sensitization to the hapten diphenylcyclopropenone (DPC). CDR3 in amino acids: CASSNLAGDSTQYF. CDR3 nucleotides: TGTGCCAGCAGTAACTTAGCGGGAGATAGTACGCAGTATTTT.